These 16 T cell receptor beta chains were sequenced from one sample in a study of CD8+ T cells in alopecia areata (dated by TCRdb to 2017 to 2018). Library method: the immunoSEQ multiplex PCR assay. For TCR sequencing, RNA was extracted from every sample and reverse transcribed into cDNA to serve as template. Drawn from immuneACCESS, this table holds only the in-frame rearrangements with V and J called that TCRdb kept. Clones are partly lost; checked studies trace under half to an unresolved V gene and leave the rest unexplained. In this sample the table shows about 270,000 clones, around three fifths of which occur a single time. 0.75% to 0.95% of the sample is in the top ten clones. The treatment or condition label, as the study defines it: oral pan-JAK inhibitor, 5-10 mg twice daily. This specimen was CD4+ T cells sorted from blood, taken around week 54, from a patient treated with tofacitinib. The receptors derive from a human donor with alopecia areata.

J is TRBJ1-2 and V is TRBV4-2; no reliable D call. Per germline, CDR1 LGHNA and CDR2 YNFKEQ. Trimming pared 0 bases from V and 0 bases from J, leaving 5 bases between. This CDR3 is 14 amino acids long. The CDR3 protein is CASSQETANYGYTF. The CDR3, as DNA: TGTGCCAGCAGCCAAGAAACAGCTAACTATGGCTACACCTTC.

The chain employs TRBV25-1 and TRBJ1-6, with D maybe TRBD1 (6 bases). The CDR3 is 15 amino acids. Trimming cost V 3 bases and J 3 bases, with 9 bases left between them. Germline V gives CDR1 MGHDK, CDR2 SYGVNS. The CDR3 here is CASSDGQSYNSPLHF. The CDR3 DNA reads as TGTGCCAGCAGTGACGGACAGAGCTATAATTCACCCCTCCACTTT.

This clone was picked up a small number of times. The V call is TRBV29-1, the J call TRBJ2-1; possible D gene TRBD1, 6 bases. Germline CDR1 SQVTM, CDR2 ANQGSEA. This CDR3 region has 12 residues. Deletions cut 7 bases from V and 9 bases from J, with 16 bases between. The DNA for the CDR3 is TGCAGCGGGATCAGGGGTGCGGGTGAGCAGTTCTTC. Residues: CSGIRGAGEQFF.

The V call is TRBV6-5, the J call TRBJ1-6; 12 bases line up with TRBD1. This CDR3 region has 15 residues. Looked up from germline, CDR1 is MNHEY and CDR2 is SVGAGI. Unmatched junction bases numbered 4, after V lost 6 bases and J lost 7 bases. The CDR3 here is CASRGTGGENSPLHF. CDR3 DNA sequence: TGTGCCAGCAGAGGGACAGGGGGCGAGAATTCACCCCTCCACTTT.

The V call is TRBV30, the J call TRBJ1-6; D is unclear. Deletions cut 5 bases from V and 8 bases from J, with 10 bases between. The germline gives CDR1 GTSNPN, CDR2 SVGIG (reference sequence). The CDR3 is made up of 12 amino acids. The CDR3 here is CAWAESDSPLHF. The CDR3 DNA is TGTGCCTGGGCGGAGTCTGATTCACCCCTCCACTTT.

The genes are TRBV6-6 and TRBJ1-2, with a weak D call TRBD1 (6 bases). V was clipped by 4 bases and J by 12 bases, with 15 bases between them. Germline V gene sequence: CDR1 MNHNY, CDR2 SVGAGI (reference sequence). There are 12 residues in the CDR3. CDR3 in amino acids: CASSLIQGEHTF. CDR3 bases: TGTGCCAGCAGTTTAATACAGGGAGAACACACCTTC.

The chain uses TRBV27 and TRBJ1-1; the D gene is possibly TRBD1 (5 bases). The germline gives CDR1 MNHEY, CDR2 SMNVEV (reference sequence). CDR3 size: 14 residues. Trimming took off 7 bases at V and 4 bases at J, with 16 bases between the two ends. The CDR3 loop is CASKGRVLGTEAFF. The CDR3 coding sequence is TGTGCCAGCAAGGGGAGGGTCCTCGGCACTGAAGCTTTCTTT.

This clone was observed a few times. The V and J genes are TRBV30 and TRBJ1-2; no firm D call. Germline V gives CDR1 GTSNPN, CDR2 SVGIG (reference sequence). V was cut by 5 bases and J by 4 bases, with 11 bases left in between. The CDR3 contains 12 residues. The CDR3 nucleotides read TGTGCCTGGGTGTTAGGCCCCTATGGCTACACCTTC. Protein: CAWVLGPYGYTF.

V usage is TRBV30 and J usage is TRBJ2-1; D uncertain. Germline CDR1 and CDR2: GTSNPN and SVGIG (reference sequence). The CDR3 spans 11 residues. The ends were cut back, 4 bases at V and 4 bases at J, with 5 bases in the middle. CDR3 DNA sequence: TGTGCCTGGAATGATTACAATGAGCAGTTCTTC. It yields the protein CAWNDYNEQFF.

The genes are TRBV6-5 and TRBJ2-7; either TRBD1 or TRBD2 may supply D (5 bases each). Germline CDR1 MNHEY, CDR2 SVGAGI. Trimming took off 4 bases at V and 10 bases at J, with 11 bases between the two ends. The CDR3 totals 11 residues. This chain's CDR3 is CASSWGRDQYF. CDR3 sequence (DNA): TGTGCCAGCAGTTGGGGACGGGACCAGTACTTC.

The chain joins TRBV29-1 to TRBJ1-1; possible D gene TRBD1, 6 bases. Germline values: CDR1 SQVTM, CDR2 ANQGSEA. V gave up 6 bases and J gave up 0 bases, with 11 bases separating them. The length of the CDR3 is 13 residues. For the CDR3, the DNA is TGCAGCGTGGGGGGACAAATGAACACTGAAGCTTTCTTT. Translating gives CSVGGQMNTEAFF.

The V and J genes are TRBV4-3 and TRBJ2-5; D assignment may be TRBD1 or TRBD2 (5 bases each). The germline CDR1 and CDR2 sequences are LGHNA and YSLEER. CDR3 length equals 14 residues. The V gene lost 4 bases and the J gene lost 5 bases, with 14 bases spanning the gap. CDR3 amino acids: CASSPDYRIETQYF. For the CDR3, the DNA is TGCGCCAGCAGCCCCGACTACAGGATTGAGACCCAGTACTTC.

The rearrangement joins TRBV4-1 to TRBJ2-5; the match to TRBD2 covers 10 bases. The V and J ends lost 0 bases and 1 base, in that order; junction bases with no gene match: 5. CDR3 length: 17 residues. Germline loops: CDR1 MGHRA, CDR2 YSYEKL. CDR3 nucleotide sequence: TGCGCCAGCAGCCAAGAGAGAAGCGGGGGGGCCCAAGAGACCCAGTACTTC. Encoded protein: CASSQERSGGAQETQYF.

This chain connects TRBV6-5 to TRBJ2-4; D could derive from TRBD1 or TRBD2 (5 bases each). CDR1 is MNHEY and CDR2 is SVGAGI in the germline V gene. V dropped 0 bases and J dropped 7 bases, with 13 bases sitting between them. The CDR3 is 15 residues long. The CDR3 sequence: CASSYSNGGSNIQYF. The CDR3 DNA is TGTGCCAGCAGTTACTCGAATGGGGGAAGTAACATTCAGTACTTC.

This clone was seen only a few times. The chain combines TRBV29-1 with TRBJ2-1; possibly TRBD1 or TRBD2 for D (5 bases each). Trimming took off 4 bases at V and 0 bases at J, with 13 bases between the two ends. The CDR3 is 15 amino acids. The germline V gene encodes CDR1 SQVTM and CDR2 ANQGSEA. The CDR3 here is CSVGSPGLSYNEQFF. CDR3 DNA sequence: TGCAGCGTTGGATCCCCGGGGCTCTCCTACAATGAGCAGTTCTTC.

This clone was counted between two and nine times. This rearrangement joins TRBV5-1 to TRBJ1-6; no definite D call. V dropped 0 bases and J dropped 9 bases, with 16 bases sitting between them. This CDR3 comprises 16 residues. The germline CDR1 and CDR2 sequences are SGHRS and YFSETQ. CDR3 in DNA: TGCGCCAGCAGCTTGGATCCTCAGGAGCTAGGTTCACCCCTCCACTTT. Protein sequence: CASSLDPQELGSPLHF.